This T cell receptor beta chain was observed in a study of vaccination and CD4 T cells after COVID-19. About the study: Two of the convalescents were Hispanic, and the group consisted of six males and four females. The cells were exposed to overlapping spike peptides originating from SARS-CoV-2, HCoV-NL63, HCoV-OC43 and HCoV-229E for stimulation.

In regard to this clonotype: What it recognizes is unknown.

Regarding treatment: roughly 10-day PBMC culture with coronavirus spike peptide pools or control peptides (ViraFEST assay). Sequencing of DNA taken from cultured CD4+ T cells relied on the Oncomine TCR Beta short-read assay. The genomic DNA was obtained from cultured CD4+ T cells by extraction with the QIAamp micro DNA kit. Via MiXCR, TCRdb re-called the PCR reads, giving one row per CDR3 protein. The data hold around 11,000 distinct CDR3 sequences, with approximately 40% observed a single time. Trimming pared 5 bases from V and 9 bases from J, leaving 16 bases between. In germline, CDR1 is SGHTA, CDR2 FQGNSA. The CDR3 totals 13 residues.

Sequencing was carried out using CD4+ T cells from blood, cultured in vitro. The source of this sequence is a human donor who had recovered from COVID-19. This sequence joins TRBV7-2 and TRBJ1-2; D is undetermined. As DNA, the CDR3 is TGTGCCAGCAGCCTCAACAGCCCACGTCGCTACACCTTC. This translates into CASSLNSPRRYTF.